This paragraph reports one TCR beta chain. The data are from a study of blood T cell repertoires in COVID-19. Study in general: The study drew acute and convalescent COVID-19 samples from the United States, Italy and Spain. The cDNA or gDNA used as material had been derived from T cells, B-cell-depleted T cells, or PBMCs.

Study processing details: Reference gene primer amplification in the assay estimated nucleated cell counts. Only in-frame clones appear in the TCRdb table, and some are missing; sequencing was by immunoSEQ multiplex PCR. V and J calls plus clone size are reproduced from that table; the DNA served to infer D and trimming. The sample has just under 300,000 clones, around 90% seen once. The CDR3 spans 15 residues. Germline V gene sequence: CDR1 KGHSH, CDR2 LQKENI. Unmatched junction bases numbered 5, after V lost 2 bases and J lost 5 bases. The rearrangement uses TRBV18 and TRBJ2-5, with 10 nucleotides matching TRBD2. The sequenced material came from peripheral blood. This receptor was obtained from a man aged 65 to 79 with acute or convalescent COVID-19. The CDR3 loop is CASSPIAGGDETQYF. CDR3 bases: TGTGCCAGCTCACCAATAGCGGGGGGCGACGAGACCCAGTACTTC.